The present T cell receptor beta chain was sequenced within a study of preoperative IRX-2 immunotherapy in early breast cancer. Trimming removed 3 bases from V and 5 bases from J, with 17 bases in between. The germline gives CDR1 SGHAT, CDR2 FQNNGV. The CDR3 spans 15 residues. The treatment was: preoperative locoregional IRX-2 cytokine immunotherapy. Samples came from a phase Ib trial of preoperative locoregional IRX-2 cytokine immunotherapy. Sequencing was performed with immunoSEQ multiplex PCR; in TCRdb, only in-frame clones are kept and a portion is missing. Counted here are about 24,000 clones, around 90% occurring once; the ten biggest clones make up 25% to 35%.

The chain has TRBV11-2 and TRBJ2-7, with D perhaps given as TRBD1 or TRBD2 (6 bases each). The source of this sequence is a human donor with breast cancer. The material sequenced was tumor tissue, taken after IRX-2 immunotherapy. The CDR3 is CASSLLPGGINEQYF. The DNA of the CDR3 is TGTGCCAGCAGCTTGTTGCCCGGGGGCATAAACGAGCAGTACTTC.